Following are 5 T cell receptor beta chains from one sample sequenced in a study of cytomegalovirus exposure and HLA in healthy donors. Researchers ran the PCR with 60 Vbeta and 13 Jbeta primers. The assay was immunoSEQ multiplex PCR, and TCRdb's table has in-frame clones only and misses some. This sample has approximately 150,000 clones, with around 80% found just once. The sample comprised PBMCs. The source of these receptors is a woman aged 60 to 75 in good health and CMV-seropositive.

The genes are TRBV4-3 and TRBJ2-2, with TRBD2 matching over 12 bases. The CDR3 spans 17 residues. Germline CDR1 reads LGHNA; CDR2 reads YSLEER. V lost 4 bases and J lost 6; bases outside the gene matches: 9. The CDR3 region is CASSRSPLAGGAGELFF. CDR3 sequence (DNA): TGCGCCAGCAGCCGGTCTCCCCTAGCGGGAGGGGCCGGGGAGCTGTTTTTT.

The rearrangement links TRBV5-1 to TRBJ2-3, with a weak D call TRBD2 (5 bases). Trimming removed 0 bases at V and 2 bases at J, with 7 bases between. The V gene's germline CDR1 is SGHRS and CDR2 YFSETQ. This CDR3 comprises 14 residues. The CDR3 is CASSLAGDTDTQYF. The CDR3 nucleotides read TGCGCCAGCAGCTTGGCCGGGGACACAGATACGCAGTATTTT.

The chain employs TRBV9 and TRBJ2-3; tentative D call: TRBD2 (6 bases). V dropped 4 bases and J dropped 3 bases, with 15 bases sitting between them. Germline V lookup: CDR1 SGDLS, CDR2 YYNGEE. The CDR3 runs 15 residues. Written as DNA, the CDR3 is TGTGCCAGCAGCCCCTTCGGCGGAGGGACAGATACGCAGTATTTT. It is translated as CASSPFGGGTDTQYF.

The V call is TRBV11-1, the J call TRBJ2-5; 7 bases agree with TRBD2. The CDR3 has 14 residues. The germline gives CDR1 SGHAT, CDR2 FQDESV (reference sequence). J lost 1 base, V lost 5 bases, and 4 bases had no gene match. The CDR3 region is CASSISSGQETQYF. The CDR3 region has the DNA TGTGCCAGCAGCATCTCTAGCGGCCAAGAGACCCAGTACTTC.

In nucleotides, the CDR3 is TGTGCCAGCAGCTTAGGGTCGGGACTACTCTACGAGCAGTACTTC. This gives the protein CASSLGSGLLYEQYF. The V gene is TRBV11-2, the J gene TRBJ2-7; 7 nucleotides agree with TRBD2. CDR1 is SGHAT, CDR2 FQNNGV, per germline. The CDR3 totals 15 residues. The V segment lost 1 base and the J segment 3 bases; nucleotides outside the gene matches: 6.